This T cell receptor beta chain originates from a study of human T cells and chemical hapten exposure. Study summary: On about 2 cm by about 2 cm of upper inner arm skin, sensitization was performed with 2% DPC. Patch tests put 0.01% DPC on the upper back, read at 6 days. Study outcomes and limitations: Sensitizing with DPC caused no change in TCRs above 1 in 1000 frequency.

This clonotype was counted only a few times. Its target is not known. Via MiXCR, TCRdb re-called the RACE reads, giving one row per CDR3 protein. The data hold nearly 110,000 distinct CDR3 sequences, with 12% observed a single time. Germline CDR1 DFQATT, CDR2 SNEGSKA (reference sequence). The CDR3 is made up of 17 amino acids. V was pared by 0 bases and J by 0 bases, with 14 bases between. Time point of the sample: pre-sensitization, week 0. Treatment indicated: therapeutic diphenylcyclopropenone sensitization with weekly scalp DPC. This sample comprised whole blood, obtained in connection with sensitization to the hapten diphenylcyclopropenone (DPC). V usage is TRBV20-1 and J usage is TRBJ1-4; D remains ambiguous. The sequence came from a woman aged 50 to 60 with alopecia areata. Some clones in this sample may be carry-over from other donors' samples. The CDR3 DNA reads TGCAGTGCTAGAGATGAGTTACGGGCTGCAACTAATGAAAAACTGTTTTTT. Amino acid sequence: CSARDELRAATNEKLFF.